The clone carrying this T cell receptor (beta chain) was recorded a few times. Its antigen is unidentified. This cohort consisted of healthy bone marrow donors. In nominal health when sampled, donors likely had unrecorded immune exposures nonetheless. Germline assignment: CDR1 SGHAT and CDR2 FQDESV (reference sequence). V was cut by 5 bases and J by 1 base, with 8 bases left in between. The CDR3 runs 13 residues. The data belong to a study of cytomegalovirus exposure and HLA in healthy donors. Study-level findings and limits: In a later analysis, the majority of CMV-associated beta chains seemingly showed HLA restriction. Links to common viral pathogens appeared, in a later analysis, for several of the most significant clusters.

It was with 60 Vbeta and 13 Jbeta primers that the PCR ran. Clones were sequenced by immunoSEQ multiplex PCR, and TCRdb holds only the in-frame ones, with some missing. Here the sample spans about 160,000 clones, more than 70% being singletons. J is TRBJ1-1 and V is TRBV11-1; D remains ambiguous. The receptor comes from a man aged 25-40 years in good health and CMV-seronegative. What was sequenced was PBMCs. CDR3 sequence reads: CASSRSQNTEAFF. As DNA, the CDR3 is TGTGCCAGCAGCCGGAGTCAGAACACTGAAGCTTTCTTT.